This TCR beta chain is from a study of blood T cell repertoires in COVID-19. Overall study: There were acute and convalescent COVID-19 samples, and they came from the United States, Italy and Spain. PBMCs, B-cell-depleted T cells, or T cells provided the cDNA or gDNA that made up the material.

Authors' methods: Estimation of nucleated cell counts relied on the amplification of reference gene primers. The protocol was immunoSEQ multiplex PCR, while the TCRdb copy is restricted to in-frame clones and leaves out a portion. The V and J calls and clone size come from that table; D and trimming were worked out from the DNA. The sample lists roughly 100,000 clones, about 80% occurring once. The germline V gene encodes CDR1 MDHEN and CDR2 SYDVKM. This CDR3 spans 14 amino acids. Trimming took 3 bases from V and 0 from J, leaving 6 bases between them. This receptor was obtained from a woman aged 70-85 years with acute or convalescent COVID-19. Material for sequencing was peripheral blood. The chain uses TRBV28 and TRBJ1-3; D uncertain. The CDR3 nucleotides read TGTGCCAGCAGTTTGCCCGGCTCTGGAAACACCATATATTTT. This sequence encodes CASSLPGSGNTIYF.